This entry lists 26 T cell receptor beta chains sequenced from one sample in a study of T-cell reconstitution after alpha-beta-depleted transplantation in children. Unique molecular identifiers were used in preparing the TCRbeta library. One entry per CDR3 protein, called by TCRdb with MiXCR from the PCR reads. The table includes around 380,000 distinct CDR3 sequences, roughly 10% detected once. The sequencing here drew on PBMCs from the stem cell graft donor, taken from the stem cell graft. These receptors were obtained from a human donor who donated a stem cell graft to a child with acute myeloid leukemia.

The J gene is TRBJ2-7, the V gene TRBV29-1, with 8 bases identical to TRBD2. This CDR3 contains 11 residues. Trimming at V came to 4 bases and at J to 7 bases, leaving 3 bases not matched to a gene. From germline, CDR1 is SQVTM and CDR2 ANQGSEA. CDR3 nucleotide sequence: TGCAGCGTTGCCGTAGCGGGGGAGCAGTACTTC. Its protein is CSVAVAGEQYF.

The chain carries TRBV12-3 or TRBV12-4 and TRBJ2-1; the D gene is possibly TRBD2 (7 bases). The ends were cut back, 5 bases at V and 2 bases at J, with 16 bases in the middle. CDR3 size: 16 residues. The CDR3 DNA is TGTGCCAGCAGTCCCCAGTGGGGGGGCCCCTACAATGAGCAGTTCTTC. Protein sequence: CASSPQWGGPYNEQFF.

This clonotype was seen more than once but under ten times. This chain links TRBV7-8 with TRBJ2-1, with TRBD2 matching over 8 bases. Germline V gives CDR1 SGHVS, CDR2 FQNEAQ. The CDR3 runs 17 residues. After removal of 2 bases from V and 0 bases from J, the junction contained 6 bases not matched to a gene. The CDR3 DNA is TGTGCCAGCAGCTTAAGTCTAGCGGGTAGCTCCTACAATGAGCAGTTCTTC. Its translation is CASSLSLAGSSYNEQFF.

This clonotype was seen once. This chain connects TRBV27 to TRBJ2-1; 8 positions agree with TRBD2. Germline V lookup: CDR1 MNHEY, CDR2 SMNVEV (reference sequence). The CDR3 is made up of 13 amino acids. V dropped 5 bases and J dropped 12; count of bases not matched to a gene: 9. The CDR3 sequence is CASSPGTSLMQFF. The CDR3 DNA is TGTGCCAGCAGTCCCGGGACTAGTCTCATGCAGTTCTTC.

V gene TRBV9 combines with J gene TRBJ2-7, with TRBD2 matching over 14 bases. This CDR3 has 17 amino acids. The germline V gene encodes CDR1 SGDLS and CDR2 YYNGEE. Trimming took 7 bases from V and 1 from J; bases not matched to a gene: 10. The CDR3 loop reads CASSRGLAGGLSYEQYF. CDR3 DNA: TGTGCCAGCTCAAGAGGACTAGCGGGAGGATTGTCCTACGAGCAGTACTTC.

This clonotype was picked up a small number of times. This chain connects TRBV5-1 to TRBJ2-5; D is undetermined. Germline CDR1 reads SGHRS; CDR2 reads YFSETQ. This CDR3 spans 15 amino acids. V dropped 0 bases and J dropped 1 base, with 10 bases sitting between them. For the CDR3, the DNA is TGCGCCAGCAGCTTGGGGTTGACACTCCAAGAGACCCAGTACTTC. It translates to CASSLGLTLQETQYF.

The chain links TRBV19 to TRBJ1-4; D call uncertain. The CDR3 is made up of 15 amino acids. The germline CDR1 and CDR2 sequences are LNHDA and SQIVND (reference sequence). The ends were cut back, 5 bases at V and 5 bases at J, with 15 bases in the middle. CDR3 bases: TGTGCCAGTAGTCCCAAGAGGTCGGGGAATGAAAAACTGTTTTTT. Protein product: CASSPKRSGNEKLFF.

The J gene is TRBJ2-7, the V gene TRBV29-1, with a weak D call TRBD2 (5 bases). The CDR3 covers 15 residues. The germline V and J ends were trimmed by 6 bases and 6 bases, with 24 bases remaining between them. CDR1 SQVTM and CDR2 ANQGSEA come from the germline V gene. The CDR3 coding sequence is TGCAGCGTGGGGTGGACTCAACCACCCCGGGGCGAGCAGTACTTC. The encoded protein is CSVGWTQPPRGEQYF.

The CDR3 DNA is TGTGCCAGCAGCTTACGAACGGGGGCCGCCTACGAGCAGTACGTC. Translation gives CASSLRTGAAYEQYV. This chain connects TRBV7-2 to TRBJ2-7; D might be TRBD1 or TRBD2, each matching 6 bases. V was cut by 2 bases and J by 2 bases, with 13 bases left in between. Germline V gives CDR1 SGHTA, CDR2 FQGNSA. This CDR3 spans 15 amino acids.

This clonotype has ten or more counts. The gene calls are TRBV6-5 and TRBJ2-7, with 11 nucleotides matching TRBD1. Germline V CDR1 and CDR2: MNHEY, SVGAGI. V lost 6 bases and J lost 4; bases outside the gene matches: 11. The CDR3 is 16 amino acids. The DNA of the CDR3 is TGTGCCAGCAGCCGGACTTCCGGGACAGGGGGATACGAGCAGTACTTC. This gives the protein CASSRTSGTGGYEQYF.

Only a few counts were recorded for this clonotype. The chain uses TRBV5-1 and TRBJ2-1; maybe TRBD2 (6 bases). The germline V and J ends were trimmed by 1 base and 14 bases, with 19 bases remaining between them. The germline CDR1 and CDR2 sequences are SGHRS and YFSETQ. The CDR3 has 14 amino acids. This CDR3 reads CASSLQKGTSREFF. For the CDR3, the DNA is TGCGCCAGCAGCTTGCAGAAAGGGACTTCACGGGAGTTCTTC.

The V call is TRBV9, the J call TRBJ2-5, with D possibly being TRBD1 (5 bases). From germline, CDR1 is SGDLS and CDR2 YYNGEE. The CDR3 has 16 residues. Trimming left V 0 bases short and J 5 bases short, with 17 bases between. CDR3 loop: CASSVGSGMWRETQYF. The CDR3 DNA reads TGTGCCAGCAGCGTAGGGTCAGGGATGTGGCGGGAGACCCAGTACTTC. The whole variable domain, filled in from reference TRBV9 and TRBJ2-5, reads DSGVTQTPKHLITATGQRVTLRCSPRSGDLSVYWYQQSLDQGLQFLIQYYNGEERAKGNILERFSAQQFPDLHSELNLSSLELGDSALYFCASSVGSGMWRETQYFGPGTRLLVL.

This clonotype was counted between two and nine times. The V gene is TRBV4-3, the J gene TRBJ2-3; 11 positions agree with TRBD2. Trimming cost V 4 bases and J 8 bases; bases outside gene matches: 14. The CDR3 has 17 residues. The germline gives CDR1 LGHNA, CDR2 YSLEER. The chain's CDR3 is CASSLSLAGGPAITQYF. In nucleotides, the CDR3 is TGCGCCAGCAGCCTCTCATTAGCGGGAGGGCCGGCCATTACGCAGTATTTT.

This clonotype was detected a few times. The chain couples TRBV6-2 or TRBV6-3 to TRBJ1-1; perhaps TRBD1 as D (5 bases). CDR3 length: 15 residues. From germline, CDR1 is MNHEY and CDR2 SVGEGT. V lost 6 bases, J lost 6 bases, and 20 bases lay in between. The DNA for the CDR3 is TGTGCCAGCAGCTATCAGATTCACCGGGGACCTGAAGCTTTCTTT. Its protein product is CASSYQIHRGPEAFF.

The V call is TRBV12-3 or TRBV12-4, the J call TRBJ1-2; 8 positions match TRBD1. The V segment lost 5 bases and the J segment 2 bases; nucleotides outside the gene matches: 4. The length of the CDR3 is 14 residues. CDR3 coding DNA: TGTGCCAGCAGTCCCCGACAGGGGAACTATGGCTACACCTTC. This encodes CASSPRQGNYGYTF.

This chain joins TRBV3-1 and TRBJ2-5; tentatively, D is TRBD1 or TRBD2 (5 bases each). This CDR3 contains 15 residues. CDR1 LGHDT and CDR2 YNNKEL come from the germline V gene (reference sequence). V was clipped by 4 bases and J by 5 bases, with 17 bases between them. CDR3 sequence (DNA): TGTGCCAGCAGCCCCCCGGGACGCTCGGCGGAGACCCAGTACTTC. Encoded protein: CASSPPGRSAETQYF.

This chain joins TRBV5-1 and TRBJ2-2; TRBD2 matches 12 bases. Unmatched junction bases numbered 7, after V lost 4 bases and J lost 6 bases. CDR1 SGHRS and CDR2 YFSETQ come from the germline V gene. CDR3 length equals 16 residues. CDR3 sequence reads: CASSATSGRSSGELFF. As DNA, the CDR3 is TGCGCCAGCAGCGCTACTAGCGGGAGGAGTTCCGGGGAGCTGTTTTTT. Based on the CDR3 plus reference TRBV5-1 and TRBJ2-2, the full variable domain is KAGVTQTPRYLIKTRGQQVTLSCSPISGHRSVSWYQQTPGQGLQFLFEYFSETQRNKGNFPGRFSGRQFSNSRSEMNVSTLELGDSALYLCASSATSGRSSGELFFGEGSRLTVL.

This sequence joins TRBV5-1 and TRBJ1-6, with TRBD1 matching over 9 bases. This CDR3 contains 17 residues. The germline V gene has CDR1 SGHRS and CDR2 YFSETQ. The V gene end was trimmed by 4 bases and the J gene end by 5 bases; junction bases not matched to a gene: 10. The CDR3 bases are TGCGCCAGCAGCAGAACTGGACAGGGGTTAGATAATTCACCCCTCCACTTT. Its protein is CASSRTGQGLDNSPLHF.

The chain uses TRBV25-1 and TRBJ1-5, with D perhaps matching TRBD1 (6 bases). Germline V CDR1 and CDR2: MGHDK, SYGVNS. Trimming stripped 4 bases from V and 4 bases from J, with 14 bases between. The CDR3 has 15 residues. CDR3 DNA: TGTGCCAGCAGTGGGGACCGGGGGGCAAATCAGCCCCAGCATTTT. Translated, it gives CASSGDRGANQPQHF.

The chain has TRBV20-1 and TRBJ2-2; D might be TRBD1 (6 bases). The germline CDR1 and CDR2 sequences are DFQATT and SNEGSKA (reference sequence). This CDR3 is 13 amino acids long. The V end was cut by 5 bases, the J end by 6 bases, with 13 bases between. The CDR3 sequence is CSAGQMGAGELFF. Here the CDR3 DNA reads TGCAGTGCTGGACAGATGGGGGCCGGGGAGCTGTTTTTT.

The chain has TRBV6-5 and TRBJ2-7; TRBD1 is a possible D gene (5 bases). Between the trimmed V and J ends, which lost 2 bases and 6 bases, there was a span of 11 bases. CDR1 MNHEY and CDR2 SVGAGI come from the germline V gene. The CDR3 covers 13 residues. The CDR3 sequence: CASSYGATSEQYF. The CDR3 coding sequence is TGTGCCAGCAGTTACGGGGCCACGAGCGAGCAGTACTTC.

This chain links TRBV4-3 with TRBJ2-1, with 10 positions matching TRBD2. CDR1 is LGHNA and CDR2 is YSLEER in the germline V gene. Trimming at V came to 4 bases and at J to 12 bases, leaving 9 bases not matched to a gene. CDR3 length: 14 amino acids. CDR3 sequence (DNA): TGCGCCAGCAGCCCATCTAGCGGGAGCTGGGGGCAGTTCTTC. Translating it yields CASSPSSGSWGQFF.

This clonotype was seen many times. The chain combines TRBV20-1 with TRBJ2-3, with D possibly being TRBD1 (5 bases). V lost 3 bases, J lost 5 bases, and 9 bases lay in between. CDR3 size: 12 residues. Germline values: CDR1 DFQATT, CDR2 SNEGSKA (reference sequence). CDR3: CSASKGIDTQYF. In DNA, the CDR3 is TGCAGTGCTAGCAAGGGGATAGATACGCAGTATTTT.

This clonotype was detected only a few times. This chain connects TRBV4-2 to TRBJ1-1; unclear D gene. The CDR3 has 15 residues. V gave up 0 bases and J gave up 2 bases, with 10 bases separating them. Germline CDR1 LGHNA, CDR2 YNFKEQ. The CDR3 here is CASSQESSINTEAFF. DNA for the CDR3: TGTGCCAGCAGCCAAGAATCGAGTATCAACACTGAAGCTTTCTTT.

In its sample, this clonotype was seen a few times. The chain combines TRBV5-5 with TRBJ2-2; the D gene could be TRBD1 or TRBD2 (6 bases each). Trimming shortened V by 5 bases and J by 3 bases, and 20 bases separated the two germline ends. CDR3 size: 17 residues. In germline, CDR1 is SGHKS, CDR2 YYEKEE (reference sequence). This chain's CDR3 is CASRPPPRGDYTGELFF. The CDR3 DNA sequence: TGTGCCAGCAGGCCCCCTCCGAGGGGGGACTACACCGGGGAGCTGTTTTTT.

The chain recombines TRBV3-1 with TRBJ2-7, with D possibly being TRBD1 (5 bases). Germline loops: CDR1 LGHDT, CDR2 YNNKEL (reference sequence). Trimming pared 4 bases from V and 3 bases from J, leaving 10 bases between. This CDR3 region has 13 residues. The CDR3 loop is CASSRGHFYEQYF. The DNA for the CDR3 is TGTGCCAGCAGCCGAGGACATTTCTACGAGCAGTACTTC.